The entry below gives a single TCR beta chain sequence along with its context. This clonotype was detected only a few times. Its target antigen remains unknown. The input lacks base qualities; no much larger clone sits a single base away. The 35 to 40 donors, aged about 6 to 100 years, were systemically healthy Caucasian individuals from Russia. Ten milliliters of peripheral blood were drawn from each donor into EDTA-treated Vacutainer tubes. Ficoll-Paque density-gradient centrifugation was used to isolate PBMCs, with at least 6 million obtained per sample. Trizol reagent was used to extract total RNA from PBMCs, with at least 6 micrograms per sample. For every donor, an aliquot of PBMCs went through flow cytometry to measure the percentages of naive CD45RAhigh/CD27high T cells. Measured from the cysteine to the phenylalanine, the CDR3 is 16 residues long. The entry retains the CDR3 DNA only, 48 bases that are in frame from base 1. CDR1 and CDR2 were assigned from the germline V gene as SGHDT and YYEEEE.

This specimen belongs to a study of blood T cells in healthy people across ages (dated by TCRdb to the mid-2010s). General notes on the study: In model experiments, roughly one uniquely barcoded TCR beta cDNA molecule per two T cells was captured by template switching. The donors were divided into four age groups: young (average 16 years), middle-aged (about 41), aged (roughly 60) and long-lived (82). Using the same blood draw, the study looked at two additional independent replicas of 1 million unique cDNA reads for two donors, one aged 18 to 30 and the other aged 80 or older. To avoid experimental bias, donors of different ages were distributed randomly across sequencing lanes. The study measured age-related changes in TCR beta repertoire diversity using deep sequencing normalized with unique cDNA molecular identifiers. The investigation overall reported the following: Since profiling was done on bulk unsorted PBMCs, naive and antigen-experienced compartments could not be conclusively compared. As age increased, observed TCR beta diversity per million T cells dropped in a roughly linear way, and a significant reduction was already evident by age 40. Because the CMV infection status of the donors was unknown, age-related changes in expanded clonotypes may potentially have been confounded. Total diversity estimates from one million sequenced T cells were considered lower bounds and underestimates. Compared with the aged group, the long-lived group had more naive CD4+ T cells, fewer expanded clones and increased TCR diversity, suggesting age selection. The percentage of naive T cells measured by flow cytometry correlated strongly with observed TCR beta diversity.

Library creation used 5' RACE. Instrument on record: Illumina HiSeq 2500. A second roughly 6 to 12 cycle PCR used a sample-barcoded 5' primer and a J-beta primer mix. A template-switch 5' adaptor carrying 12 random nucleotides introduced a unique molecular identifier onto each TCR beta cDNA molecule. At least 2.5 million CDR3-containing paired-end reads were obtained from each sample. All of the RNA was converted into first-strand cDNA using the Mint cDNA synthesis kit, with a TRBC-specific oligonucleotide serving as the primer. After uracil-DNA glycosylase treatment, a first 18-cycle PCR used universal primers M1SS and BC2_uni_R on all cDNA. In the original analysis: Each sample was normalized by randomly selecting 1 million high-quality reads, each carrying a distinct molecular identifier. Reads sharing molecular identifiers were discarded rather than binned into consensus sequences. CDR3 identification, clonotype clustering and error correction used MiTCR with a Q25 quality threshold and the strictest error-elimination algorithm. A nonparametric unseen species model with Euler transformation was used to estimate lower-bound total TCR beta diversity. TCRdb reanalyzed the raw reads on its own, using fastp at Q25 for trimming and MiXCR for clone calling, and kept in-frame beta chains. Every CDR3 protein is listed once, alongside the most common genes and DNA of its rows. The V and J calls follow TCRdb's processing rather than the paper's. The table for this sample lists around 1.5 million distinct CDR3 sequences; about 35% of them were counted only once. The biggest ten clones account for approximately 10% of the sample.

Material for sequencing was blood. The sequence links TRBV5-6 to TRBJ2-5, and 9 junction bases match TRBD2. Matching the DNA end better, TRBJ2-7 makes the J call doubtful. The TCR comes from a woman in her thirties in good health. The CDR3 reads as follows: CASSLSGTSRFHEQYF. The bases are TGTGCCAGCAGCTTGAGCGGGACTAGCAGATTCCACGAGCAGTACTTC.